This T cell receptor beta chain was sequenced for a study of CD4 T cells in relation to SARS-CoV-2 and coronaviruses. CDR1 and CDR2 (germline): LNHNV, YYDKDF (reference sequence). The CDR3 loop spans 16 amino acids. V was clipped by 0 bases and J by 5 bases, with 16 bases between them. Before the COVID-19 pandemic, during about 2010-2019, CD4+ T cells were taken from unexposed donors. The table came from immunoSEQ multiplex PCR; TCRdb's copy has only in-frame clones and leaves some out. The sample holds approximately 64,000 clones, 94% seen once. Sequencing input: naive CD4+ T cells from PBMCs. Noted subset: naive CD4+ T cells isolated by negative enrichment. The rearrangement uses TRBV15 and TRBJ1-1; D may be TRBD1 (5 bases). The receptor's source is a human donor in good health. CDR3 in DNA: TGTGCCACCAGCAGAGATCACGGGGGGACGTGGACTGAAGCTTTCTTT. It encodes CATSRDHGGTWTEAFF.